What follows is one TCR beta chain and its context. Its antigen is undetermined. This sample is drawn from a study of shared clonotypes between healthy human individuals. Study outcomes and limitations: Clonotype sharing among donors was thought likely to change with sequencing depth.

Some clones are missing from TCRdb's copy, which holds only in-frame ones; the method was immunoSEQ multiplex PCR. The data contain about 2.1 million clones, around 93% of them singletons. CD45RO-negative CD8 cells positively selected for CCR7 made up the naive population, which excluded terminally differentiated effector memory CD45RA+ cells. The CDR3 contains 16 residues. Germline CDR1 and CDR2: SEHNR and FQNEAQ (reference sequence). V was clipped by 1 base and J by 6 bases, with 16 bases between them. The sequencing input was naive CD8+ T cells from PBMCs. This TCR derives from a man aged 18 to 35 in good health. Some clones in this sample may be carry-over from other donors' samples. This sequence joins TRBV7-9 and TRBJ2-1, with unresolved D. CDR3 sequence: CASSLGFGSGLNEQFF. The CDR3 DNA sequence: TGTGCCAGCAGCTTAGGGTTCGGATCCGGCCTCAATGAGCAGTTCTTC.